The entry below describes one TCR beta chain. The target of this receptor is not known. There are no base qualities to consult, and no much larger clone falls within one base. The immunoSEQ assay was used for TRB CDR3 sequencing and data processing of tumor genomic DNA. Held by TCRdb, this immuneACCESS table contains in-frame sequences only and omits some clones. Under half of the omission traces to an unresolved V gene where checked; the cause of the rest is unknown. This sample has about 15,000 clones in its table, and roughly 80% of those were observed once. The top ten clonotypes cover under 20% of the sample. Looking up the germline V gene (reference sequence) yields CDR1 LNHDA and CDR2 SQIVND. V sheds 3 bases and J sheds 0 bases, leaving 9 bases between their ends. Measured from the cysteine to the phenylalanine, the CDR3 is 15 residues long. Just CDR3 DNA is preserved here, 45 bases in frame from base 1.

The sample belongs to a study of T cell repertoires in Merkel cell carcinoma (dated by TCRdb to the late 2010s). For context, the study as a whole: Patients who had received intralesional immunotherapy or systemic immune checkpoint blockade ahead of the biopsy were left out. The MCPyV-specific clonotypes were initially defined from expanded tumor-infiltrating lymphocytes through tetramer sorting, cloning and paired TCR sequencing. To be included, a subject needed both a diagnosis of MCPyV-positive Merkel cell carcinoma and tumor-infiltrating lymphocytes that had been successfully expanded in vitro. The full study reports these points: The study did not examine normal tissue biopsies.

Each study subject had MCPyV-positive Merkel cell carcinoma confirmed by biopsy and had serum antibodies to T-antigen that tested positive. Genomic DNA was extracted from more than 5 adjacent 10-micron frozen tumor sections without any cell sorting or culture. About 5 x 5 x 5 mm of tumor biopsy tissue was frozen in optimal cutting temperature compound. In the frozen biopsy, scout sections stained with hematoxylin and eosin confirmed plenty of Merkel cell carcinoma along with infiltrating cells. Sequencing was carried out using tumor tissue. The sequence was collected from an adult with Merkel cell carcinoma. The rearranged chain carries TRBV19 and TRBJ1-5; the D segment could be TRBD1, given 6 matching bases. The CDR3 is CASSIRTDSNQPQHF. The nucleotides read TGTGCCAGTAGTATCCGGACAGATAGCAATCAGCCCCAGCATTTT.